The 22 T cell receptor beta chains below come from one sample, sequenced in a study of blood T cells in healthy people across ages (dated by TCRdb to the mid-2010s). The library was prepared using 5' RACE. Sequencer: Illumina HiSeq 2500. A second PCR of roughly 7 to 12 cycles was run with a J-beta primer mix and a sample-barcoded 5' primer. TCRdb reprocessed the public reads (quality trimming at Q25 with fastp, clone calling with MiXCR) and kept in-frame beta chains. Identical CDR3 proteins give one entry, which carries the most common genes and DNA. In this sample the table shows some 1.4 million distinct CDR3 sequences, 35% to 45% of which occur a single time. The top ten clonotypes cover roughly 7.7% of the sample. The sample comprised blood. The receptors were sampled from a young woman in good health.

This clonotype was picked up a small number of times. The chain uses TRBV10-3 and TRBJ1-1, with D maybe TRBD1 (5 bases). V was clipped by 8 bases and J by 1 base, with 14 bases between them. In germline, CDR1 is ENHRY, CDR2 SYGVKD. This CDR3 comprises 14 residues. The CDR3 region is CAIGPDSSNTEAFF. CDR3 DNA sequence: TGTGCCATCGGGCCCGACAGTTCGAACACTGAAGCTTTCTTT.

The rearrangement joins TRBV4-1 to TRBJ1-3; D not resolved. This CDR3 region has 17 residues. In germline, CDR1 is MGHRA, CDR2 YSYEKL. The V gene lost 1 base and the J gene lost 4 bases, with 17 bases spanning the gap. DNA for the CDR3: TGCGCCAGCAGCCAAGGGATCTTAGGCTTCTTCGGAAACACCATATATTTT. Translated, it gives CASSQGILGFFGNTIYF.

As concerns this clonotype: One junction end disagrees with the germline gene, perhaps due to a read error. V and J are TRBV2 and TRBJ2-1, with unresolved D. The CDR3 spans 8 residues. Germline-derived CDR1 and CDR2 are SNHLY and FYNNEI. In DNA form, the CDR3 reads TGTGCCAGCACTGAAGGGTTCTTC. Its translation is CASTEGFF.

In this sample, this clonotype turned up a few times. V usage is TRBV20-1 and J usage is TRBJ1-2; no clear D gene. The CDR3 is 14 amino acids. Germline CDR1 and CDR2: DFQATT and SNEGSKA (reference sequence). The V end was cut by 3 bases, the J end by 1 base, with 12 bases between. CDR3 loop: CSASNTPHNYGYTF. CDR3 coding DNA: TGCAGTGCTAGCAACACCCCACATAACTATGGCTACACCTTC.

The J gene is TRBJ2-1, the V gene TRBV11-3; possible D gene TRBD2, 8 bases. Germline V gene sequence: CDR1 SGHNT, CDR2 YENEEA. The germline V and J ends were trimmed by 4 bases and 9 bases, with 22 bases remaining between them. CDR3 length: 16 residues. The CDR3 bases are TGTGCCAGCAGCTCCAGGGGGAGCGGGAGTGACCCTGAGCAGTTCTTC. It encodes CASSSRGSGSDPEQFF.

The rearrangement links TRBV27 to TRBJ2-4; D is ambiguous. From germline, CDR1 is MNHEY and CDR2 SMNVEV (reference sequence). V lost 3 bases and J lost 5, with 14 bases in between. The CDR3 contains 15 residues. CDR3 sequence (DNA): TGTGCCAGCAGTTTCCTCCCGGACCGTGAAAACATTCAGTACTTC. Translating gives CASSFLPDRENIQYF.

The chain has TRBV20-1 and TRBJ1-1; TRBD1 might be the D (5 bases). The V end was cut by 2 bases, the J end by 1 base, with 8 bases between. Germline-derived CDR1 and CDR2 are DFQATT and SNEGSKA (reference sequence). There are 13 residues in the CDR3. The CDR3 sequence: CSARPTENTEAFF. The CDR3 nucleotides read TGCAGTGCTAGACCGACAGAGAACACTGAAGCTTTCTTT.

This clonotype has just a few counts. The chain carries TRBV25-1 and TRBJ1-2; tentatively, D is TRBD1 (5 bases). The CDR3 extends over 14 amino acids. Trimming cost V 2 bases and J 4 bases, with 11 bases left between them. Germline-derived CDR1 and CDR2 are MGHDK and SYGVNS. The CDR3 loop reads CASSEQGGPYGYTF. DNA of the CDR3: TGTGCCAGCAGTGAACAGGGAGGTCCCTATGGCTACACCTTC.

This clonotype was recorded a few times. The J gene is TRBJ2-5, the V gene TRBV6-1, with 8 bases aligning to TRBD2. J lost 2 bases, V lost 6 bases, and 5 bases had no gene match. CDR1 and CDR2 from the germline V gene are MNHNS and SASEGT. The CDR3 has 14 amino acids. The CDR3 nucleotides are TGTGCCAGCAGGAAACTAGCGGCTCAAGAGACCCAGTACTTC. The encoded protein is CASRKLAAQETQYF.

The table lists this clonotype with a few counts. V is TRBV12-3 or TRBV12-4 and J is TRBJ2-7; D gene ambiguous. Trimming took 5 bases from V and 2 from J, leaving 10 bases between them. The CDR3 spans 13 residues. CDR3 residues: CASSPQVAYEQYF. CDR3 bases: TGTGCCAGCAGTCCCCAGGTAGCCTACGAGCAGTACTTC.

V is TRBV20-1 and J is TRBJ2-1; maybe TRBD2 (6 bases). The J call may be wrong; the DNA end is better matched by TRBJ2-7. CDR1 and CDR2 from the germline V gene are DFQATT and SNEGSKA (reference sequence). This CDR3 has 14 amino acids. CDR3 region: CSAPAGSESYEQYF. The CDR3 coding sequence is TGCAGTGCCCCGGCGGGATCCGAATCCTACGAGCAGTACTTC.

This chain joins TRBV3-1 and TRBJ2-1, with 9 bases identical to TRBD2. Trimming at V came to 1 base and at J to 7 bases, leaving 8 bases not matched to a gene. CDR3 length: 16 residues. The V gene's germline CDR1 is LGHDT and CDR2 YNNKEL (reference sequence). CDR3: CASSQVGGGAHNEQFF. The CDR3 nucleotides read TGTGCCAGCAGCCAAGTCGGCGGGGGGGCTCATAATGAGCAGTTCTTC.

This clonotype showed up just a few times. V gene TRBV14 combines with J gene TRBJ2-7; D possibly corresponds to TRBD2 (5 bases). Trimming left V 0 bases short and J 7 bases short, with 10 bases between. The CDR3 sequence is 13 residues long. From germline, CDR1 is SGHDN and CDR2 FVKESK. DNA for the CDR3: TGTGCCAGCAGCCAAGATGTCCGAGGGGAGCAGTACTTC. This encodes CASSQDVRGEQYF.

The CDR3 DNA reads as TGTGCCTGGAGAATGGCAGGGGTTGAAAAACTGTTTTTT. Translating gives CAWRMAGVEKLFF. This chain connects TRBV30 to TRBJ1-4; D is possibly TRBD1 (6 bases). Trimming removed 3 bases from V and 7 bases from J, with 12 bases in between. The CDR3 extends over 13 amino acids. Germline CDR1 GTSNPN, CDR2 SVGIG (reference sequence).

Here the CDR3 DNA reads TGTGCCAGCAGCTTAGAAGTAGCAGGAGGGGAGCTGTTTTTT. Protein: CASSLEVAGGELFF. This sequence joins TRBV7-8 and TRBJ2-2; D uncertain. V was pared by 1 base and J by 8 bases, with 11 bases between. This CDR3 comprises 14 residues. Per the germline V gene, CDR1 is SGHVS and CDR2 is FQNEAQ.

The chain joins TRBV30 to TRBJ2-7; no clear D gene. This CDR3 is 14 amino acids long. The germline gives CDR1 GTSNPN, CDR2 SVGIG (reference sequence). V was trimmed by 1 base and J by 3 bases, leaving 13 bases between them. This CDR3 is CAWSAGFGVYEQYF. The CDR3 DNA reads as TGTGCCTGGAGTGCCGGCTTTGGAGTCTACGAGCAGTACTTC.

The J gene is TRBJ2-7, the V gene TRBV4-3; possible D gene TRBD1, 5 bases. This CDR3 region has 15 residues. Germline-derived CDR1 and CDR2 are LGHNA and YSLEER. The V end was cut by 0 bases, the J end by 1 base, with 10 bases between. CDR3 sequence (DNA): TGCGCCAGCAGCCAAGACAGGAGACAGTCCTACGAGCAGTACTTC. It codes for CASSQDRRQSYEQYF.

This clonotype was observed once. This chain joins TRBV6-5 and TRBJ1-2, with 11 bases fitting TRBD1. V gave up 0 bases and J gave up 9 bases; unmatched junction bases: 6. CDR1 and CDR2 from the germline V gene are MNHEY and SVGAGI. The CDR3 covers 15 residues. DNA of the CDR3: TGTGCCAGCAGTTACTCGACGGACAGGGGGCGAAGCTACACCTTC. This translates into CASSYSTDRGRSYTF.

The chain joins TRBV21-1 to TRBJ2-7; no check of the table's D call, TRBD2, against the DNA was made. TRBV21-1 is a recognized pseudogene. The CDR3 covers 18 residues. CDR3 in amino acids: CASSTPRVETSGSYEQYF. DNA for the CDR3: TGTGCCAGCAGCACTCCGCGGGTTGAGACTAGCGGGAGCTACGAGCAGTACTTC.

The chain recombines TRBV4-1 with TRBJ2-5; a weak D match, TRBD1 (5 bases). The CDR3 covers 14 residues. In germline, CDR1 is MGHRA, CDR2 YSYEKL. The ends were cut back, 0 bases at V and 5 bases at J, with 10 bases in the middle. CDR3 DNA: TGCGCCAGCAGCCAAGAAGGGGTTGTGGAGACCCAGTACTTC. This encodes CASSQEGVVETQYF.

The CDR3 is CASNVQGLYGYTF. CDR3 nucleotides: TGTGCCAGCAACGTACAGGGACTCTATGGCTACACCTTC. This rearrangement joins TRBV12-3 or TRBV12-4 to TRBJ1-2; tentative D call: TRBD1 (6 bases). The CDR3 contains 13 residues. V shed 7 bases and J shed 4 bases, with 13 bases lying between them.

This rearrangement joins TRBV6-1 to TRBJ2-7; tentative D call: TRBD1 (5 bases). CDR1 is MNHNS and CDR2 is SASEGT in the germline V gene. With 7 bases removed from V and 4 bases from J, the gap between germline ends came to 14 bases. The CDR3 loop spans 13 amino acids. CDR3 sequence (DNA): TGTGCCAGCAAAGGTGAGAAGGGGTACGAGCAGTACTTC. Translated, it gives CASKGEKGYEQYF.